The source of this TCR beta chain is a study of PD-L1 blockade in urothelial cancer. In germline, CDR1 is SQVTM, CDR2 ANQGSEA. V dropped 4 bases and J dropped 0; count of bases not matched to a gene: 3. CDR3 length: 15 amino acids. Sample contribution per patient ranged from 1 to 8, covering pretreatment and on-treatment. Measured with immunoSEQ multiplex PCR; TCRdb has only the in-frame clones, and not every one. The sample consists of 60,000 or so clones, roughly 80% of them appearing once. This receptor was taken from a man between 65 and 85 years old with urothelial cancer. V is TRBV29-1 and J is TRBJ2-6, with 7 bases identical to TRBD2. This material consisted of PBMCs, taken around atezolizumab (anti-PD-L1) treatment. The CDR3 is CSVAGRDSGANVLTF. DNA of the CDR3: TGCAGCGTTGCGGGGAGGGACTCTGGGGCCAACGTCCTGACTTTC.